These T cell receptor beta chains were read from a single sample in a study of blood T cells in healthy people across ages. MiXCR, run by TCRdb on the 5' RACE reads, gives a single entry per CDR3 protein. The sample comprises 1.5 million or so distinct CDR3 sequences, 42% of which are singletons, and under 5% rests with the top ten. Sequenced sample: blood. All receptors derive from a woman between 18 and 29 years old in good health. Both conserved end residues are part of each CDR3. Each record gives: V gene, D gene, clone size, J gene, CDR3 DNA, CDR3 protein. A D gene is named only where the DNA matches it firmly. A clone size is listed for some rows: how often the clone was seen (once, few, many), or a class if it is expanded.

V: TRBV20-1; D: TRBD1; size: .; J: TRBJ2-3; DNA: TGCAGTGCGGGAAGGGGGCAGGATACGCAGTATTTT; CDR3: CSAGRGQDTQYF
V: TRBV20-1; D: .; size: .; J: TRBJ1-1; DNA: TGCAGTGCGCCTGATACGAGGGCGGGAGCTTTCTTT; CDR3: CSAPDTRAGAFF
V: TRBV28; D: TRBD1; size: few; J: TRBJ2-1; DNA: TGTGCCAGCCGTGGGACAGCCTACAATGAGCAGTTCTTC; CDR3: CASRGTAYNEQFF
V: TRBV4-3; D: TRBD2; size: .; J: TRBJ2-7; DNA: TGCGCCAGCAGCCAAGATGCCCTAGCGGGGGAATTATCCTACGAGCAGTACTTC; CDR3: CASSQDALAGELSYEQYF
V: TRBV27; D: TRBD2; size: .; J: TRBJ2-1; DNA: TGTGCCAGCAGTGAAAGAGGACTAGCGGGAGTGTATGAGCAGTTCTTC; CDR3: CASSERGLAGVYEQFF
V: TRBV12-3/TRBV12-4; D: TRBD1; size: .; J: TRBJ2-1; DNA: TGTGCCAGCAGTTTGGTGTCCTGGACAGGGGGTGGTAATGAGCAGTTCTTC; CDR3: CASSLVSWTGGGNEQFF
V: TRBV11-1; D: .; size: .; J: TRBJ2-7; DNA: TGTACCAGCAGCTTAGCGCTGAGATACGAGCAGTACTTC; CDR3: CTSSLALRYEQYF
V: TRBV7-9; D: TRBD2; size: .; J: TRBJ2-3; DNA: TGTGCCAGCAGCTTAGAAGGGACTAGCGGGAGTCATCGCACAGATACGCAGTATTTT; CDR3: CASSLEGTSGSHRTDTQYF
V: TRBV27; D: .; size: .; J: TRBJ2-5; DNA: TGTGCCAGCAGTTTAGTGGGACATCGAGAGACCCAGTACTTC; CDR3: CASSLVGHRETQYF
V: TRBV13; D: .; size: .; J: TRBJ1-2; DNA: TGTGCCAGCAGCTTTGCGGGTATGATTAATGGCTACACCTTC; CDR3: CASSFAGMINGYTF
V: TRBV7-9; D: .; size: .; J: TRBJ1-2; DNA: TGTGCCAGCAGCTTCACAGCTATGAACTACACCTTC; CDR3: CASSFTAMNYTF
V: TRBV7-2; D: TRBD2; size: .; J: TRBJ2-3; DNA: TGTGCCAGCAGCTTTCGACTAGCGGTCACAGATACGCAGTATTTT; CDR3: CASSFRLAVTDTQYF
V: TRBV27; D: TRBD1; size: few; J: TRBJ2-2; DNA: TGTGCCAGCAGTTTACAGGGACAGGGCTGGGGGGAGCTGTTTTTT; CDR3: CASSLQGQGWGELFF
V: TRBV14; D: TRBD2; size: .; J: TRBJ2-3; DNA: TGTGCCAGCAGCAGTCAACTAGCGGGAGGGCACACAGATACGCAGTATTTT; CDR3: CASSSQLAGGHTDTQYF
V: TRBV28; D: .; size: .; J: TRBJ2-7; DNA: TGTGCCAGCAGCTACAGGGGAGGCTTCTACAATGAGCAGTACTTC; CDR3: CASSYRGGFYNEQYF
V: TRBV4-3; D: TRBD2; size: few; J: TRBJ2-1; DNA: TGCGCCAGCAGCGATGGACTAGCGAGGAATGAGCAGTTCTTC; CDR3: CASSDGLARNEQFF
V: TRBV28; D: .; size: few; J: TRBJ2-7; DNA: TGTGCCAGCAGTTTAGTGGGCGGAGTTTCCTACGAGCAGTACTTC; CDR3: CASSLVGGVSYEQYF
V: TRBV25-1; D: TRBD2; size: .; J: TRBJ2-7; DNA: TGTGCCAGCAGTGAAAGCGGGGCCTACAATGAGCAGTACTTC; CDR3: CASSESGAYNEQYF
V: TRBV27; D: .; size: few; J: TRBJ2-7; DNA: TGTGCCAGCAGTTTGCGGGGCTGGGGTCCCTACGAGCAGTACTTC; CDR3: CASSLRGWGPYEQYF
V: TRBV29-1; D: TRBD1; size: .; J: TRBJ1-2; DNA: TGCAGCGCCCTGAGGGGGGGCAGGGGGTACTATGGCTACACCTTC; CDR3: CSALRGGRGYYGYTF
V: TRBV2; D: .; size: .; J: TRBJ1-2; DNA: TGTGCCAGCAGTACAAACCCCACGATCGGCAATGGCTACACCTTC; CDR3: CASSTNPTIGNGYTF
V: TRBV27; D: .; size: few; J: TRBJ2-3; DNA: TGTGCCAGCAGTACAACCCCCGTAGAGGGGGTTCTACTATCAGATACGCAGTATTTT; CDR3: CASSTTPVEGVLLSDTQYF
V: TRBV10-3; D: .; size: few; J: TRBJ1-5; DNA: TGTGCCATCAGTTCAGGCGATTTTACCAATCAGCCCCAGCATTTT; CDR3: CAISSGDFTNQPQHF
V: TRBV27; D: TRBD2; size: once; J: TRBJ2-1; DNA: TGTGCCAGCAGGCCTGGGGGGGTAATTAGCAATGAGCAGTTCTTC; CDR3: CASRPGGVISNEQFF
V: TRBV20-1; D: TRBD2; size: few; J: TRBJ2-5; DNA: TGCAGTCGACTAGCGGGGACCAACCCGATGAAGAATGAGCAGTACTTC; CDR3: CSRLAGTNPMKNEQYF
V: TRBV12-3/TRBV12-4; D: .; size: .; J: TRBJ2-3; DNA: TGTGCCAGCAGCCCCACGACCCTCACAGATACGCAGTATTTT; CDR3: CASSPTTLTDTQYF
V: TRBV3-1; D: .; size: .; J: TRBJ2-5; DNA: TGTGCCAGCAGCCAAGCTCAGGAGCAGTACTTC; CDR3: CASSQAQEQYF
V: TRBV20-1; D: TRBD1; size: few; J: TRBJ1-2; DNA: TGCAGTGCGGACCTTAGTTCAGGGGGACGGGGAAATGGCTACACCTTC; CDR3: CSADLSSGGRGNGYTF
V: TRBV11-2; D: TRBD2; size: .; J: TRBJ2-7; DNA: TGTGCCAGCAGCTTGGGACTAGCGGGAGTGGTCGAGCAGTACTTC; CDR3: CASSLGLAGVVEQYF
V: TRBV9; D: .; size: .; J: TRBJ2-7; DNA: TGTGCCAGCAGCCAAGCGGGCAATGCCTACGAGCAGTACTTC; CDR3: CASSQAGNAYEQYF
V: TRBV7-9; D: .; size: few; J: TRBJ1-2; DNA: TGTGCCAGCAGCTTAGGAAGGACAAGCTATAATGGCTACACCTTC; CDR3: CASSLGRTSYNGYTF
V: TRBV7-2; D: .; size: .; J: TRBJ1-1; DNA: TGTGCCATGACTGTCCCCCGGCCCAACACTGAAGCTTTCTTT; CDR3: CAMTVPRPNTEAFF
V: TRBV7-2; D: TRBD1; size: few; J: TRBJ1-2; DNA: TGTGCCAGCAGCTTGGGGACAGGGGGACATATTGGAGGCTACACCTTC; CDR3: CASSLGTGGHIGGYTF
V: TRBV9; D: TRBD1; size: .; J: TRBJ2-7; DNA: TGTGCCAGCAGCGACAGACAGGGCCCTGGTTTCTACAATGAGCAGTACTTC; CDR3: CASSDRQGPGFYNEQYF
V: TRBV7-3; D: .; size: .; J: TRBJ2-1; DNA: TGTGCCAGCACACTGGGGCCTAGCTCCTACAATGAGCAGTTCTTC; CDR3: CASTLGPSSYNEQFF
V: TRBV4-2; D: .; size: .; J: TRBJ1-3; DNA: TGTGCCAGCAGCCAAGTGGGTACGGACTCTGGAAACACCATATATTTT; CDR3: CASSQVGTDSGNTIYF
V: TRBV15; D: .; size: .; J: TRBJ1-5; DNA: TGTGCCACCAGCAGAGATGGTTCGACTTCATGGGGGAGTAATCAGCCCCAGCATTTT; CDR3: CATSRDGSTSWGSNQPQHF
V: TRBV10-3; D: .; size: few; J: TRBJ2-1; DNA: TGTGCCACCGCCTCTGGATCCCACATCTCCTACAATGAGCAGTTCTTC; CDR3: CATASGSHISYNEQFF
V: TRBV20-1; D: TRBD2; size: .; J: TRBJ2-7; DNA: TGCAGTGCAACTGGGACTAGCGCCTTGTACGAGCAGTACTTC; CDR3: CSATGTSALYEQYF
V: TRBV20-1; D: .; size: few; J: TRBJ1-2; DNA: TGCAGTGCTAGAGATGTGACGTTGGTTGGGGCCTACGGCTACACCTTC; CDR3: CSARDVTLVGAYGYTF
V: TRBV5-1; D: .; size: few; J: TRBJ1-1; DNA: TGCGCCAGCAGCTTGGCCGGCAGGGGTAGCGCTGAAGCTTTCTTT; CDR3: CASSLAGRGSAEAFF